This T cell receptor (beta chain) comes out of a study of CD8+ T cells in alopecia areata. For the study at large: Each day, treated patients took oral tofacitinib twice, at 5 to 10 mg per dose. The study gave tofacitinib for 6 to 18 months, then 6 months off drug.

Individuals with alopecia areata gave both lesional scalp punch biopsies and peripheral blood for collection. This CDR3 is 15 amino acids long. V was shortened by 4 bases and J by 2 bases, with 14 bases between the two germline ends. Germline V gene sequence: CDR1 LGHNA, CDR2 YSLEER. In each case, RNA was isolated and then reverse transcribed into cDNA as the sequencing template. Method: immunoSEQ multiplex PCR; TCRdb's copy keeps in-frame clones and lacks some. The sample has 150,000 to 180,000 clones; around 55% are singletons. The chain joins TRBV4-3 to TRBJ1-1, with D possibly being TRBD1 (6 bases). The TCR sequence derives from a human donor with alopecia areata. The sequences come from CD8+ T cells sorted from blood, collected at week 0. CDR3 DNA sequence: TGCGCCAGCAGCCCAAAAGGGGGAGGAAACACTGAAGCTTTCTTT. Translated, it gives CASSPKGGGNTEAFF.